This T cell receptor beta chain was identified in a study of beta chain features in type 1 diabetes. Findings of the study overall: The study found moderately but significantly shorter TCRB CDR3s in all four CD4+ subsets of Type 1 diabetes patients.

Per the germline V gene, CDR1 is SGHAT and CDR2 is FQNNGV. The CDR3 runs to 14 residues. The V gene lost 3 bases and the J gene lost 2 bases, with 11 bases spanning the gap. Note on this clone: What it recognizes is unknown.

All of the isolated RNA was reverse transcribed, so expressed TCRB transcripts were sequenced. The method was immunoSEQ multiplex PCR; TCRdb's version includes in-frame clones alone and lacks a portion of them. The profile shows hundreds of thousands of clones, 11% to 15% of them singletons. The chain employs TRBV11-2 and TRBJ2-7; no clear D. This receptor was identified in a man aged 18 to 30 with type 1 diabetes. Sequenced material: naive CD4+ T cells from blood. The CDR3 here is CASSFKGSTYEQYF. CDR3 in DNA: TGTGCCAGCAGCTTTAAAGGGTCAACCTACGAGCAGTACTTC. Full variable domain (remainder filled in from reference TRBV11-2 and TRBJ2-7): EAGVAQSPRYKIIEKRQSVAFWCNPISGHATLYWYQQILGQGPKLLIQFQNNGVVDDSQLPKDRFSAERLKGVDSTLKIQPAKLEDSAVYLCASSFKGSTYEQYFGPGTRLTVT.